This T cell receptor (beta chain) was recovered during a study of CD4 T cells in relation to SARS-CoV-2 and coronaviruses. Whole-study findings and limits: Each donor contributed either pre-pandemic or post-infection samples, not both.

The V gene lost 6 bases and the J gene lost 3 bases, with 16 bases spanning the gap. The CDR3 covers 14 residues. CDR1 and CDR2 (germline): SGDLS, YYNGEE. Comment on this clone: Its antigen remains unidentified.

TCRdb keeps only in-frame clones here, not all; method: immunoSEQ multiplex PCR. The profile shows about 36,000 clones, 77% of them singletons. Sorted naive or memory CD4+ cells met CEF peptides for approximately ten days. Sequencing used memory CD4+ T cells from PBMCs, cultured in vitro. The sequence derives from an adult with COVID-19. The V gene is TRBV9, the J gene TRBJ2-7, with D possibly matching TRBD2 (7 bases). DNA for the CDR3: TGTGCCAGCAACAGAGGGGGAGGGATCTACGAGCAGTACTTC. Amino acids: CASNRGGGIYEQYF.